This record concerns one T cell receptor beta chain sequence. This receptor's antigen is unknown. This sample stems from a study of T cells expressing NK-cell markers (dated by TCRdb to about 2020). Describing the broader study: Three sorted T-cell subsets (CD3+CD56+NKG2C+, CD3+CD56+NKG2C- and CD3+CD56-NKG2C+) from about 8 donors had their TCR beta-chain repertoires profiled. Of the eight sequenced donors, seven were found to be HCMV-seropositive and one was found to be HCMV-seronegative. All eight donors whose samples were sequenced were randomly selected healthy volunteers, three of them men and five women. Sequencing of the libraries produced 2 x 150 bp reads on Illumina HiSeq 2000/2500, MiSeq or NextSeq.

Reads for this sample came from an Illumina HiSeq 2000. The TCR beta cDNA libraries were made using 5'RACE template switching, a step that added both a universal primer site and unique molecular identifiers. Synthesis of cDNA was primed from the TCR beta constant segment and was followed by two consecutive PCR amplification steps. From the authors' description of their analysis: MIGEC was used to demultiplex reads and group reads by UMI, and MiTCR was used to assemble and quantify clonotypes. Only TCR cDNA sequences supported by at least two reads were kept to exclude erroneous sequences. The tcR package was used for downstream repertoire analysis, and clonotypes were matched across fractions by CDR3 nucleotide sequence plus V segment. Antigen specificity was annotated against VDJdb with VDJmatch, allowing one amino acid substitution in CDR3. TCRdb reprocessed the sequencing reads and holds a single record per CDR3 protein sequence, with no DNA. TCRdb, not the authors, supplied the V and J calls. Per the sample table, the count is 400,000 to 450,000 distinct CDR3 sequences. Together, the top ten hold roughly 8% of the sample.

HCMV-specific IgG was detected in serum with a commercial ELISA kit to determine HCMV serostatus. Ficoll density gradient centrifugation was used to isolate peripheral blood mononuclear cells from blood. Broader findings and caveats from the paper: Whether the expanded NKG2C-expressing T cell clones were specific for HCMV antigens remained unclear. Those dominant clonotypes were again the most abundant among CD3+CD56-NKG2C+ cells in a handful of donors, at about 25-65%. For roughly six donors, the dominant CD3+CD56+NKG2C+ clonotypes were among the top 10 CD8+ clonotypes and accounted for about 1.0-8% of CD8+ T cells.

The CDR3 numbers 13 residues from cysteine through phenylalanine. The coding DNA is unavailable. The sequencing input was blood T cells: a sorted CD56 or NKG2C T cell subset, CD4+ or CD8+ T cells, or bulk PBMC T cells (not recorded which). This clonotype originated in a woman between 18 and 70 years old in good health. The V and J segments used are TRBV12-3 or TRBV12-4 and TRBJ1-1. The CDR3: CASSLVSNTEAFF.